These T cell receptor beta chains were read from a single sample in a study of OX40 agonist ivuxolimab in advanced cancers. This table comes from immunoSEQ multiplex PCR, and its TCRdb copy is limited to in-frame clones, with some not included. The sample lists tens of thousands of clones, roughly 84% occurring once. The input for sequencing was CD4+ or CD8+ T cells sorted from blood, taken in a trial of the OX40 agonist ivuxolimab. These receptor sequences come from an adult with an advanced solid tumor such as melanoma, head and neck, liver or kidney cancer. The CDR3 runs from the conserved cysteine through the conserved F or W. Each record gives: V gene, J gene, CDR3 protein.

>TRBV5-1|TRBJ2-3
CASSPVAGGPTDTQYF
>TRBV5-6|TRBJ1-2
CASSLGTGMGGYTF
>TRBV6-5|TRBJ1-6
CASSEGRTLHF
>TRBV11-3|TRBJ2-7
CASSFGSSAGNEQYF
>TRBV5-6|TRBJ2-2
CASSLPGTNTGELFF
>TRBV30|TRBJ2-7
CAWGQGSEQYF
>TRBV5-1|TRBJ2-6
CASSPQGTGANVLTF
>TRBV30|TRBJ2-5
CAWTRGQGPETQYF
>TRBV6-5|TRBJ1-5
CASRLDSYSNQPQHF
>TRBV5-1|TRBJ2-1
CASSLNIRTGAYVGEQFF
>TRBV7-7|TRBJ2-7
CASSLAGAENQQYF
>TRBV28|TRBJ2-5
CASSVPGQGQETQYF
>TRBV30|TRBJ1-3
CAWSLGGASSGNTIYF
>TRBV18|TRBJ1-1
CASSPPSQGTEAFF
>TRBV4-1|TRBJ2-1
CASSQDSLGEQFF
>TRBV5-8|TRBJ1-2
CASSLGFRGAGYTF
>TRBV27|TRBJ2-7
CASGRDRDRGIHEQYF
>TRBV11-3|TRBJ2-2
CASSLTGTRNTGELFF
>TRBV9|TRBJ2-3
CASSVDSGGADTQYF
>TRBV7-2|TRBJ2-5
CASSPLGGPQETQYF
>TRBV6-6|TRBJ1-2
CASTNFEPTNYGYTF
>TRBV29-1|TRBJ1-1
CSVGRGLYPEAFF
>TRBV7-8|TRBJ2-1
CASSLVGGALSYNEQFF
>TRBV7-2|TRBJ2-3
CASSLGWAGGTDTQYF
>TRBV7-9|TRBJ2-5
CASSYLLNQETQYF
>TRBV6-5|TRBJ2-3
CASSWDGPRADTQYF
>TRBV5-1|TRBJ1-1
CASSGQGGPTEAFF
>TRBV12-5|TRBJ2-3
CASGLVPVLWDRRSTDTQYF
>TRBV27|TRBJ1-5
CASSRRNSNQPQHF
>TRBV4-1|TRBJ2-7
CASSQIFILSGGSYEQYF
>TRBV6-1|TRBJ1-2
CASRTQANYGYTF
>TRBV5-6|TRBJ2-3
CASSLALSLAGADTQYF
>TRBV7-2|TRBJ2-7
CASSLAGEQYF
>TRBV28|TRBJ1-2
CASSLLTPGYGYTF
>TRBV11-3|TRBJ2-3
CASSARGLAGDVDTQYF
>TRBV14|TRBJ2-2
CASSPLLTGELFF
>TRBV7-2|TRBJ2-7
CASSRLADSYEQYF
>TRBV19|TRBJ1-1
CASRILYGTDRAMNTEAFF
>TRBV2|TRBJ1-1
CASRGDRGNTEAFF
>TRBV11-2|TRBJ2-1
CASSLGRDFYNEQFF
>TRBV9|TRBJ1-2
CASSTETGKGYGYTF
>TRBV15|TRBJ1-3
CATSRDPDSGNTIYF
>TRBV5-5|TRBJ2-7
CASRKRLADLYEQYF
>TRBV7-2|TRBJ1-1
CASSSVAWNTEAFF
>TRBV7-9|TRBJ2-7
CASSLTASGYEQYF
>TRBV6-5|TRBJ1-1
CASSSVKYMEAFF
>TRBV5-1|TRBJ2-1
CASKQIGYNEQFF
>TRBV19|TRBJ1-4
CASSEERVNEKLFF
>TRBV10-3|TRBJ2-7
CAIRGQGYEQYF
>TRBV9|TRBJ2-3
CASSASGGIDTQYF
>TRBV6-1|TRBJ1-3
CASREGLLPGNTIYF
>TRBV9|TRBJ1-1
CASSVVQAYTEAFF
>TRBV7-9|TRBJ1-1
CASSPTGLVTEAFF